This TCR beta chain appears in the sequencing data of a study of blood T cell repertoires in COVID-19. The wider study: Samples taken during acute and convalescent COVID-19 were collected in the United States, Italy and Spain. Sources were T cells, B-cell-depleted T cells, or PBMCs; the material itself was cDNA or gDNA.

In the original analysis: Scientists estimated how many nucleated cells there were by amplifying reference gene primers. This table comes from immunoSEQ multiplex PCR, and its TCRdb copy is limited to in-frame clones, with some not included. The D gene and trimming were derived from the DNA, and the V and J assignments and clone size from that table. The sample contains tens of thousands of clones, 82% of which appear only once. In its sample, this clone was seen a few times. Sequenced material: peripheral blood. The sequence derives from an elderly man with COVID-19, enrolled during active disease.

CDR3 DNA: TGTGCCAGCAGTGAAGTGACAGTTGATCAGCCCCAGCATTTT. Residues: CASSEVTVDQPQHF. This chain uses TRBV6-1 with TRBJ1-5, with a possible D match to TRBD1 (5 bases). The CDR3 loop spans 14 amino acids. Germline values: CDR1 MNHNS, CDR2 SASEGT. V lost 1 base and J 5 bases, leaving 9 bases between the germline ends.